This T cell receptor beta chain was sequenced in a study of shared clonotypes between healthy human individuals. General study results and limits: Naive CD4 clonotype sharing across a handful of donors was 4.5% to 6%. The generation probabilities recorded for non-shared clonotypes fell below those of clonotypes shared by all four donors.

Germline V CDR1 and CDR2: SEHNR, FQNEAQ (reference sequence). The CDR3 has 11 amino acids. V was pared by 4 bases and J by 6 bases, with 7 bases between. A word on this clone: The antigen remains undetermined.

Some clones are missing from TCRdb's copy, which holds only in-frame ones; the method was immunoSEQ multiplex PCR. The sample includes under 650,000 clones, 96% of them seen just once. Material: naive CD4+ T cells sorted from blood. Subset indicated: CD45RA+ positively selected. This chain joins TRBV7-9 and TRBJ2-7; D unclear. The sequence was collected from a woman in her twenties or thirties in good health. CDR3 bases: TGTGCCAGCAGCTCGAGTAGCGAGCAGTACTTC. This gives the protein CASSSSSEQYF. Filled out from reference TRBV7-9 and TRBJ2-7, the complete variable domain reads DTGVSQNPRHKITKRGQNVTFRCDPISEHNRLYWYRQTLGQGPEFLTYFQNEAQLEKSRLLSDRFSAERPKGSFSTLEIQRTEQGDSAMYLCASSSSSEQYFGPGTRLTVT.